The entry below gives a single TCR beta chain sequence along with its context. The antigen it recognizes is unknown. The input lacks base qualities; no much larger clone sits a single base away. This sample was taken from a study of OX40 agonist ivuxolimab in advanced cancers. Study-level background: Ivuxolimab was a fully human IgG2 agonistic monoclonal antibody targeting the costimulatory receptor OX40 (CD134). Prior anti-PD-1, anti-PD-L1 or anti-CTLA-4 therapy was permitted, and about two fifths of dose-escalation patients had received checkpoint inhibitors. Intravenous ivuxolimab was administered to patients every 2 weeks at six dose levels: 0.01, 0.1, 0.3, 1.5, 3 and 10 mg/kg. Peripheral TCRbeta sequencing was intended to test whether TCR sequence diversity was altered and clonal T-cell expansion was caused by ivuxolimab. In the dose-escalation cohort, roughly four fifths of patients were male, and the mean age was approximately 60 years, with a range of roughly 20 to 85. Three dose-escalation patients achieved partial responses, one with hepatocellular carcinoma and two with cutaneous melanoma. Of the roughly 51 patients in dose escalation, approximately 20 had hepatocellular carcinoma, approximately 15 had melanoma, 9 had renal cell carcinoma and 9 had head and neck cancer. The paper covers the monotherapy dose-escalation part of the phase I ivuxolimab trial, which included N of about 50 patients.

To sequence the TCRbeta CDR3 region, genomic DNA was isolated from the sorted cells. The immunoSEQ Assay was used for sequencing of TCRbeta CDR3 regions. The immuneACCESS repertoire file appears here via TCRdb, limited to in-frame rearrangements. These files lack a portion of the clones; in checked studies, under half of the deficit traces to unresolved V genes, and the cause of the others is not known. The sample table lists nearly 55,000 clones, roughly 86% of them with a count of one. The leading ten clones occupy more than 1% of the sample. Here is what the overall study found, with its caveats: Clonal expansion of both CD4+ and CD8+ blood T cells was observed from baseline to week 6 at doses 0.1 to 3.0 mg/kg. In the 0.1-3.0 mg/kg groups, partial responders were among the patients with the lowest normalized peripheral clonal expansion, particularly in CD8+ T cells. After ivuxolimab, expanded clones were on average more numerous among CD8+ T cells than among CD4+ T cells. Low levels of normalized T-cell clonal expansion were also seen in some patients who did not respond. Which antigens the clonally expanded peripheral T cells were specific for was not determined.

The trial excluded patients who had a history of autoimmune disease or were on systemic immunosuppression. Peripheral blood for TCR sequencing was collected from all dose cohorts at baseline, on cycle 4 day 1, and on cycle 7 day 1. Samples came from an open-label, multicenter, first-in-human phase I dose-escalation trial of ivuxolimab. Adults with locally advanced or metastatic melanoma, renal cell carcinoma, hepatocellular carcinoma or head and neck squamous cell carcinoma were enrolled in the trial. CD4+ and CD8+ T cells were sorted separately from peripheral blood before TCR sequencing. Sequencing used CD4+ or CD8+ T cells sorted from blood, obtained in a trial of the OX40 agonist ivuxolimab. The clonotype was recovered from an adult with an advanced solid tumor such as melanoma, head and neck, liver or kidney cancer.

CDR3 region: CASSSRQGGLNQPQHF. The DNA is as follows: TGTGCCAGCAGCTCCCGACAGGGGGGCCTCAATCAGCCCCAGCATTTT. The rearrangement joined TRBV7-2 to TRBJ1-5; TRBD1 aligns with 9 central bases. Trimming removed 4 bases from V and 3 bases from J; the gene matches leave 7 bases unexplained. The CDR3 holds 16 amino acids from the cysteine to the phenylalanine. Of the read, only the CDR3 DNA is kept; its 48 bases are in frame from base 1. According to the germline V gene, CDR1 reads SGHTA and CDR2 reads FQGNSA.